The clone carrying this T cell receptor (beta chain) is a singleton in its sample. What it binds is not known. A much larger clone differs by one base, so this may be a read error. The data derive from a study of T cells in Graves' hyperthyroidism and ophthalmopathy. Study-wide results and limits: A model of 13 V-J features distinguished ophthalmopathy from stable hyperthyroidism.

Germline loops: CDR1 LNHDA, CDR2 SQIVND (reference sequence). This CDR3 is 15 amino acids long. Isolation of PBMCs was performed on 10 ml fresh peripheral blood. Amplified TCR beta CDR3 regions derived from RNA transcripts. An initial round of RT-PCR targeting the TCR CDR3 relied on the HTBI primer set. TCRdb fed the multiplex PCR reads into MiXCR, producing one record per CDR3 protein. The sample holds about 350,000 distinct CDR3 sequences, 14% seen once. The chain links TRBV19 to TRBJ1-5, with D possibly TRBD1 on 5 matching bases. This receptor was taken from a woman under 40 with Graves' hyperthyroidism. Sequencing was done on a sample of blood. The CDR3 here is CVRLMRGDSNQPQHF. In DNA, the CDR3 is TGTGTCCGCTTGATGCGGGGCGATAGCAATCAGCCCCAGCATTTT. Supplemented by reference TRBV19 and TRBJ1-5, the full variable domain reads DGGITQSPKYLFRKEGQNVTLSCEQNLNHDAMYWYRQDPGQGLRLIYYSQIVNDFQKGDIAEGYSVSREKKESFPLTVTSAQKNPTAFYLCVRLMRGDSNQPQHFGDGTRLSIL.